The clone carrying this TCR beta chain turned up a few times. Its antigen remains unidentified. Unique molecular identifiers were affixed to discrete cDNA molecules within the library. MiXCR, applied by TCRdb to the RACE reads, yields one record per CDR3 protein. The sample includes approximately 260,000 distinct CDR3 sequences, approximately 8% of them seen just once. From germline, CDR1 is SNHLY and CDR2 FYNNEI. The CDR3 has 12 amino acids. Time point defined: pre-sensitization, week 0. Noted treatment: therapeutic diphenylcyclopropenone sensitization with weekly scalp DPC. Sample donors consisted of patients with alopecia, aged 18 to 70 years, who were suitable for DPC. The data belong to a study of human T cells and chemical hapten exposure. Study context: Chiefly women, the patients showed alopecia areata, totalis or universalis.

Whole-study findings and limits: No alteration of TCRs above 1 in 1000 frequency was seen with DPC sensitization.

This TCR was sampled from a man aged 18 to 30 with alopecia areata. Some clones in this sample may be carry-over from other donors' samples. V and J are TRBV2 and TRBJ1-5, with 8 bases identical to TRBD1. This material consisted of whole blood, taken in connection with sensitization to the hapten diphenylcyclopropenone (DPC). CDR3 sequence reads: CVTGDVGQPQHF. The CDR3 nucleotides are TGTGTGACAGGGGATGTCGGACAGCCCCAGCATTTT.